This TCR beta chain stems from a study of T cell responses to AZD1222 COVID-19 vaccine. The V gene's germline CDR1 is SGHRS and CDR2 YFSETQ. V gave up 0 bases and J gave up 5 bases; unmatched junction bases: 5. The CDR3 is 15 residues long. The assay was immunoSEQ multiplex PCR, and TCRdb's table has in-frame clones only and misses some. The repertoire holds 60,000 or so clones, 65% to 90% seen once, with around 18% in the top ten. This specimen was peripheral blood, taken on day 0 of AZD1222 vaccination. The sequence was obtained from an adult in good health. The genes are TRBV5-1 and TRBJ2-1; 7 positions agree with TRBD2. This CDR3 reads CASSLVLADNNEQFF. DNA for the CDR3: TGCGCCAGCAGCTTGGTTCTAGCGGATAACAATGAGCAGTTCTTC.